The following is a TCR beta chain sequence with its context. Its cognate antigen is unknown. Samples came from healthy bone marrow donors. This sample was included in a study of cytomegalovirus exposure and HLA in healthy donors. Study results and caveats: Later analysis showed TCR association rates varying by HLA locus, highest for DRB1 and lowest for HLA-C. By a later analysis, the bulk of CMV-associated TCR beta chains appeared HLA-restricted.

The PCR ran on 60 Vbeta and 13 Jbeta primers. TCRdb keeps only in-frame clones here, not all; method: immunoSEQ multiplex PCR. The table lists around 100,000 clones, around 77% of them singletons. The material sequenced was PBMCs. This TCR was sampled from an older woman in good health and CMV-seropositive.

As DNA, the CDR3 is TGTGCCAGCAGTCCGGCGGAGTCCTACAATGAGCAGTTCTTC. It codes for CASSPAESYNEQFF. The rearrangement links TRBV6-5 to TRBJ2-1, with D uncertain. From germline, CDR1 is MNHEY and CDR2 SVGAGI. With 5 bases removed from V and 1 base from J, the gap between germline ends came to 9 bases. The CDR3 has 14 amino acids.